Following are 22 T cell receptor beta chains from one sample sequenced in a study of Graves' ophthalmopathy and Graves' hyperthyroidism. Amplifying from RNA transcripts, the study obtained TCR beta CDR3 regions. HTBI primers primed a first-round RT-PCR, and a second-round multiplex PCR followed. TCRdb independently ran MiXCR on the multiplex PCR reads; one entry per CDR3 protein. The sample has under 250,000 distinct CDR3 sequences; 20% to 25% are singletons. The specimen sequenced was peripheral blood. The receptors originated from a woman aged 45-65 years with Graves' ophthalmopathy.

This clonotype has just a few counts. The V and J genes are TRBV7-9 and TRBJ2-2; D gene ambiguous. Trimming took off 1 base at V and 7 bases at J, with 7 bases between the two ends. Germline V CDR1 and CDR2: SEHNR, FQNEAQ (reference sequence). CDR3 length equals 13 residues. CDR3 in DNA: TGTGCCAGCAGCTTAGGGGCCGTCGGGGAGCTGTTTTTT. This codes for CASSLGAVGELFF. The full variable domain, rest sourced from reference TRBV7-9 and TRBJ2-2, is DTGVSQNPRHKITKRGQNVTFRCDPISEHNRLYWYRQTLGQGPEFLTYFQNEAQLEKSRLLSDRFSAERPKGSFSTLEIQRTEQGDSAMYLCASSLGAVGELFFGEGSRLTVL.

In its sample, this clonotype was seen many times. The V gene is TRBV29-1, the J gene TRBJ1-5, with D perhaps matching TRBD1 (6 bases). Germline CDR1 is SQVTM and CDR2 is ANQGSEA. Trimming pared 5 bases from V and 4 bases from J, leaving 12 bases between. This CDR3 region has 13 residues. The DNA for the CDR3 is TGCAGCGTTTCCGACAGGACTAATCAGCCCCAGCATTTT. Protein: CSVSDRTNQPQHF.

This clonotype occurred many times. The J gene is TRBJ2-5, the V gene TRBV20-1; 9 positions agree with TRBD1. The J segment lost 1 base and the V segment lost 6 bases, leaving 9 bases of the junction unmatched. The CDR3 is 15 amino acids. From germline, CDR1 is DFQATT and CDR2 SNEGSKA (reference sequence). CDR3 sequence: CSATKTGGGQETQYF. The CDR3 DNA is TGCAGTGCCACTAAGACAGGGGGGGGCCAAGAGACCCAGTACTTC.

This clonotype was counted ten times or more. This chain uses TRBV6-2 or TRBV6-3 with TRBJ1-2; D possibly corresponds to TRBD1 (5 bases). CDR3 length equals 13 residues. Trimming shortened V by 6 bases and J by 2 bases, and 10 bases separated the two germline ends. CDR1 MNHEY and CDR2 SVGEGT come from the germline V gene. CDR3 bases: TGTGCCAGCAGCGACAGCCCCAACTATGGCTACACCTTC. This codes for CASSDSPNYGYTF.

The chain has TRBV12-3 or TRBV12-4 and TRBJ2-7; 8 nucleotides line up with TRBD1. The J call is doubtful: the DNA matches TRBJ2-1 better. This CDR3 region has 13 residues. The CDR3 loop reads CASRCRTGTGQFF. CDR3 sequence (DNA): TGTGCCAGCAGGTGTAGGACCGGGACAGGGCAGTTCTTC.

V usage is TRBV6-2 or TRBV6-3 and J usage is TRBJ2-2; 9 bases are a match to TRBD1. The CDR3 has 15 amino acids. Germline V gene sequence: CDR1 MNHEY, CDR2 SVGEGT. The V segment lost 6 bases and the J segment 2 bases; nucleotides outside the gene matches: 4. The CDR3 DNA is TGTGCCAGCAGGGACAGGGGACTTAACACCGGGGAGCTGTTTTTT. It specifies CASRDRGLNTGELFF.

In its sample, this clonotype was seen many times. The chain joins TRBV6-1 to TRBJ2-5; D might be TRBD1 (6 bases). Trimming removed 7 bases from V and 7 bases from J, with 16 bases in between. The CDR3 is 13 residues long. Germline-derived CDR1 and CDR2 are MNHNS and SASEGT. The CDR3 is CASNLRGDGTQYF. Written as DNA, the CDR3 is TGTGCCAGCAACCTCAGGGGTGACGGGACCCAGTACTTC.

The chain carries TRBV6-1 and TRBJ2-7; TRBD2 is a possible D gene (5 bases). Germline CDR1 is MNHNS and CDR2 is SASEGT. The CDR3 sequence is 12 residues long. Between the trimmed V and J ends, which lost 8 bases and 2 bases, there was a span of 10 bases. The CDR3, as DNA: TGTGCCAGCGAAGACTATACCTACGAGCAGTACTTC. Protein sequence: CASEDYTYEQYF.

Ten or more counts support this clonotype. V gene TRBV20-1 combines with J gene TRBJ2-7; 8 nucleotides align to TRBD1. CDR3 length: 14 amino acids. Germline V gene sequence: CDR1 DFQATT, CDR2 SNEGSKA (reference sequence). The trim removed 0 bases at V and 4 bases at J, leaving 5 bases unmatched. CDR3 DNA: TGCAGTGCTAGAGATCCTAGACAGGGGTACGAGCAGTACTTC. It yields the protein CSARDPRQGYEQYF.

There are many counts of this clonotype. The rearrangement joins TRBV12-3 or TRBV12-4 to TRBJ1-6; D is uncertain. The CDR3 spans 12 residues. V shed 6 bases and J shed 10 bases, with 10 bases lying between them. CDR3 in amino acids: CASSRLGSPLHF. The DNA of the CDR3 is TGTGCCAGCAGCCGACTAGGCTCACCCCTCCACTTT.

This clonotype was observed many times. V gene TRBV5-5 combines with J gene TRBJ1-2; D not resolved. CDR3 length equals 14 residues. The V and J ends lost 0 bases and 4 bases respectively, with 10 bases between them. Per the germline V gene, CDR1 is SGHKS and CDR2 is YYEKEE (reference sequence). The DNA for the CDR3 is TGTGCCAGCAGCTTGGAGCCGGAGGCCTATGGCTACACCTTC. Its translation: CASSLEPEAYGYTF.

The rearrangement uses TRBV6-1 and TRBJ1-5, with no clear D. Looked up from germline, CDR1 is MNHNS and CDR2 is SASEGT. Trimming removed 6 bases at V and 4 bases at J, with 7 bases between. The CDR3 runs to 12 residues. The chain's CDR3 is CASRAANQPQHF. In DNA form, the CDR3 reads TGTGCCAGCAGGGCGGCGAATCAGCCCCAGCATTTT.

This clonotype was recorded many times. The V call is TRBV5-1, the J call TRBJ2-7; 15 positions agree with TRBD2. The CDR3 sequence is 17 residues long. V gave up 4 bases and J gave up 3 bases; unmatched junction bases: 8. Germline lookup yields CDR1 SGHRS and CDR2 YFSETQ. The CDR3 spells CASSPGLAGGSLYEQYF. CDR3 DNA sequence: TGCGCCAGCAGCCCGGGACTAGCGGGAGGTTCCCTCTACGAGCAGTACTTC. Full variable domain (remainder filled in from reference TRBV5-1 and TRBJ2-7): KAGVTQTPRYLIKTRGQQVTLSCSPISGHRSVSWYQQTPGQGLQFLFEYFSETQRNKGNFPGRFSGRQFSNSRSEMNVSTLELGDSALYLCASSPGLAGGSLYEQYFGPGTRLTVT.

This sequence joins TRBV2 and TRBJ2-7; D is uncertain. CDR3 length: 14 amino acids. The V and J ends lost 3 bases and 3 bases respectively, with 12 bases between them. Germline V gene sequence: CDR1 SNHLY, CDR2 FYNNEI. CDR3 bases: TGTGCCAGCAGTGAGCATCCCCCACGCTACGAGCAGTACTTC. This translates into CASSEHPPRYEQYF.

The rearrangement uses TRBV3-1 and TRBJ2-3, with D tentatively TRBD1 (5 bases). Between the trimmed V and J ends, which lost 1 base and 5 bases, there was a span of 13 bases. CDR3 length equals 15 residues. Looked up from germline, CDR1 is LGHDT and CDR2 is YNNKEL (reference sequence). CDR3 loop: CASSQARTNRDTQYF. The CDR3 DNA sequence: TGTGCCAGCAGCCAAGCTCGGACAAACAGAGATACGCAGTATTTT.

The sample holds many counts of this clonotype. V usage is TRBV27 and J usage is TRBJ1-2; D is possibly TRBD1 (5 bases). V was cut by 5 bases and J by 4 bases, with 17 bases left in between. This CDR3 is 15 amino acids long. CDR1 is MNHEY and CDR2 is SMNVEV in the germline V gene (reference sequence). The CDR3 loop is CASSPLTGPSYGYTF. DNA of the CDR3: TGTGCCAGCAGTCCCCTAACGGGGCCAAGCTATGGCTACACCTTC.

This clonotype occurred many times. The V and J genes are TRBV20-1 and TRBJ2-7; D possibly corresponds to TRBD2 (5 bases). CDR1 is DFQATT, CDR2 SNEGSKA, per germline (reference sequence). The CDR3 has 13 amino acids. The V end lost 3 bases, the J end lost 3 bases, and 12 bases lay between the germline ends. The CDR3 loop is CSASWTGSYEQYF. The CDR3 nucleotides are TGCAGTGCTAGTTGGACTGGGAGCTACGAGCAGTACTTC.

The chain has TRBV2 and TRBJ2-3; 11 nucleotides line up with TRBD2. The trim removed 7 bases at V and 3 bases at J, leaving 6 bases unmatched. This CDR3 has 15 residues. Germline CDR1 is SNHLY and CDR2 is FYNNEI. The CDR3 DNA is TGTGCCAGCATTCGGTCTAGCGGGAGGACAGATACGCAGTATTTT. This codes for CASIRSSGRTDTQYF.

This clonotype was detected many times. V gene TRBV12-3 or TRBV12-4 combines with J gene TRBJ2-2, with a weak D call TRBD2 (6 bases). The CDR3 runs 15 residues. V was pared by 6 bases and J by 6 bases, with 17 bases between. CDR3 sequence reads: CASRPGRLVAGELFF. CDR3 coding DNA: TGTGCCAGCAGGCCCGGCCGACTAGTCGCCGGGGAGCTGTTTTTT.

This clonotype was observed many times. J is TRBJ2-5 and V is TRBV7-2, with 8 bases fitting TRBD2. The trim removed 4 bases at V and 5 bases at J, leaving 12 bases unmatched. The CDR3 is made up of 16 amino acids. The V gene's germline CDR1 is SGHTA and CDR2 FQGNSA. This CDR3 is CASSSPPGGGRETQYF. As DNA, the CDR3 is TGTGCCAGCAGCTCCCCTCCGGGAGGGGGGAGGGAGACCCAGTACTTC. The full variable domain, rest sourced from reference TRBV7-2 and TRBJ2-5, is GAGVSQSPSNKVTEKGKDVELRCDPISGHTALYWYRQSLGQGLEFLIYFQGNSAPDKSGLPSDRFSAERTGGSVSTLTIQRTQQEDSAVYLCASSSPPGGGRETQYFGPGTRLLVL.

This rearrangement joins TRBV6-1 to TRBJ2-2, with a tentative D call TRBD1 (6 bases). The CDR3 totals 17 residues. CDR1 is MNHNS, CDR2 SASEGT, per germline. The ends were cut back, 8 bases at V and 4 bases at J, with 23 bases in the middle. DNA of the CDR3: TGTGCCAGCTTTACCGCTTTTCAGGGGTTGGGCACCGGGGAGCTGTTTTTT. Amino acid sequence: CASFTAFQGLGTGELFF.

This clonotype has ten or more counts. CDR3 amino acids: CASSWTGSSNQPQHF. The CDR3 coding sequence is TGTGCCAGCAGCTGGACAGGTTCTAGCAATCAGCCCCAGCATTTT. The J gene is TRBJ1-5, the V gene TRBV2, with TRBD1 matching 7 bases. There are 15 residues in the CDR3. The ends lost 6 bases at V and 0 bases at J; junction bases unmatched: 5. Germline CDR1 is SNHLY and CDR2 is FYNNEI.